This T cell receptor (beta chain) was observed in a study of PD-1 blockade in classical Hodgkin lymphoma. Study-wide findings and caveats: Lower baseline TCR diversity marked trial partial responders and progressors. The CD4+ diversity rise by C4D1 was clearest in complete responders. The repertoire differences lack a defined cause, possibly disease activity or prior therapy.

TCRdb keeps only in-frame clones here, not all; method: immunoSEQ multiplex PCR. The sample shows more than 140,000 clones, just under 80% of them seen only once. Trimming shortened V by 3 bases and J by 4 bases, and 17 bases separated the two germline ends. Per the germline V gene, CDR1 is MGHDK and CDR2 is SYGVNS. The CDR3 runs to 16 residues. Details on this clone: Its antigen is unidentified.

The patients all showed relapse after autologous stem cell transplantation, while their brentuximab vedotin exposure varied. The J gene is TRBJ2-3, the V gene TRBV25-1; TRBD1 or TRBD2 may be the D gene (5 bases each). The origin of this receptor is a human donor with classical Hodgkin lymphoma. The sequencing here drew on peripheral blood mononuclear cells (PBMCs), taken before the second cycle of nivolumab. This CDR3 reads CASSDLRDPRPDTQYF. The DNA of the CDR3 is TGTGCCAGCAGTGACCTCCGGGACCCCAGGCCAGATACGCAGTATTTT.